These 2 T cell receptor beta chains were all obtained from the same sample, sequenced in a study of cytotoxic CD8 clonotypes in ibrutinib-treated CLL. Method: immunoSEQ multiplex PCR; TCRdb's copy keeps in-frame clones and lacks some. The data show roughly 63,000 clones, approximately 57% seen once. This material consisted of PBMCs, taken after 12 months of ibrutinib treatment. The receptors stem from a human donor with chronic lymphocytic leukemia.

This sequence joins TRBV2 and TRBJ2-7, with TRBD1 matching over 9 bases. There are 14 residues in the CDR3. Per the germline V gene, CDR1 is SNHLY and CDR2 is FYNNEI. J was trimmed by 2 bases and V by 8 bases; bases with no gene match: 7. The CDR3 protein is CASQGDRVTYEQYF. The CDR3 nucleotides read TGTGCCAGCCAAGGGGACAGGGTCACCTACGAGCAGTACTTC.

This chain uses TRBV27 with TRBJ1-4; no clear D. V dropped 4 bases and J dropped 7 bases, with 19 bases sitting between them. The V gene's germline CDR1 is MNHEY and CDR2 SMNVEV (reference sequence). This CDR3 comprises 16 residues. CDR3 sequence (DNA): TGTGCCAGCAGTTCGTTACTACGGGGTCGGAGTGAAAAACTGTTTTTT. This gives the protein CASSSLLRGRSEKLFF.